This TCR beta chain was sequenced in a study of cytomegalovirus exposure and HLA in healthy donors. The PCR had 60 Vbeta and 13 Jbeta primers. Generated by immunoSEQ multiplex PCR, the TCRdb table keeps only in-frame clones and is missing some. The table has some 150,000 clones, approximately 80% seen once. The CDR3 is 14 amino acids. Germline values: CDR1 MGHDK, CDR2 SYGVNS. V shed 2 bases and J 4 bases; nucleotides not matched to a gene: 3. The chain recombines TRBV25-1 with TRBJ2-3, with 7 nucleotides matching TRBD1. The sequence came from a man aged 18 to 29 in good health and CMV-seropositive. Sequenced: PBMCs. The CDR3 loop reads CASSEEQGPDTQYF. The CDR3 nucleotides are TGTGCCAGCAGTGAAGAACAGGGGCCAGATACGCAGTATTTT.